The sequence of this TCR beta chain was determined in a study of OX40 agonist ivuxolimab in advanced cancers. Concerning the study at large: Ivuxolimab, which targeted the costimulatory receptor OX40 (CD134), was an agonistic, fully human IgG2 monoclonal antibody. Intravenous ivuxolimab was administered to patients every 2 weeks at six dose levels: 0.01, 0.1, 0.3, 1.5, 3 and 10 mg/kg. Of the approximately 50 dose-escalation patients, hepatocellular carcinoma was present in 19, melanoma in approximately 15, renal cell carcinoma in 9 and head and neck cancer in 9. The dose-escalation cohort was over 70% male with a mean age of 60 years, ranging from roughly 23 to 80. Prior anti-PD-1, anti-PD-L1 or anti-CTLA-4 therapy was permitted, and checkpoint inhibitors had been received by roughly 40% of dose-escalation patients. Partial responses occurred in three dose-escalation patients: two with cutaneous melanoma and one with hepatocellular carcinoma. Peripheral TCRbeta sequencing was intended to test whether TCR sequence diversity was altered and clonal T-cell expansion was caused by ivuxolimab. The paper describes the monotherapy dose-escalation part (N of about 52 patients) of the phase I trial of ivuxolimab. Broad study findings and their caveats: At doses of 0.1 to 3.0 mg/kg, clonal expansion of both CD4+ and CD8+ blood T cells was observed from baseline to week 6. The antigen specificity of the clonally expanded peripheral T cells was not determined. Low levels of normalized T-cell clonal expansion were also seen in some nonresponding patients. In the 0.1-3.0 mg/kg groups, partial responders were among the patients with the lowest normalized peripheral clonal expansion, particularly in CD8+ T cells. After ivuxolimab, CD8+ T cells had more expanded clones than CD4+ T cells on average.

Patients with autoimmune disease history or receiving systemic immunosuppression were excluded from the trial. Peripheral blood for TCR sequencing was drawn from every dose cohort at baseline, at cycle 4 day 1 and at cycle 7 day 1. The samples were drawn from a first-in-human, open-label, multicenter phase I dose-escalation trial of ivuxolimab. Adults with locally advanced or metastatic melanoma, renal cell, hepatocellular, or head and neck squamous cell carcinoma were enrolled in the trial. Before TCR sequencing, CD4+ and CD8+ T cells were separately sorted from peripheral blood. Reading from cysteine to phenylalanine, the CDR3 counts 16 amino acids. Only CDR3 DNA remains: 48 bases, in frame from the first base. CDR1 and CDR2 are drawn from the germline V gene: MGHDK, SYGVNS. The V and J ends are trimmed by 1 base and 3 bases, leaving 13 bases between them. Concerning this clone: Its antigen is unknown. The record has no base qualities; no much larger clone is one base away.

For sequencing of the TCRbeta CDR3 region, genomic DNA was extracted from the sorted cells. TCRbeta CDR3 regions were sequenced using the immunoSEQ Assay. Drawn from immuneACCESS, this table holds only the in-frame rearrangements with V and J called that TCRdb kept. Clones are partly lost; checked studies trace under half to an unresolved V gene and leave the rest unexplained. Here the sample has about 93,000 clones; under 95% occur a single time. Around 2.5% of the sample belongs to the ten largest clones. The sample consisted of CD4+ or CD8+ T cells sorted from blood, taken in a trial of the OX40 agonist ivuxolimab. The TCR sequence derives from an adult with an advanced solid tumor such as melanoma, head and neck, liver or kidney cancer. The sequence is built from TRBV25-1 and TRBJ2-1; the D gene remains uncertain. CDR3 reads: CASSEFGQLFYNEQFF. The sequence in DNA is TGTGCCAGCAGTGAATTTGGCCAGTTATTCTACAATGAGCAGTTCTTC.